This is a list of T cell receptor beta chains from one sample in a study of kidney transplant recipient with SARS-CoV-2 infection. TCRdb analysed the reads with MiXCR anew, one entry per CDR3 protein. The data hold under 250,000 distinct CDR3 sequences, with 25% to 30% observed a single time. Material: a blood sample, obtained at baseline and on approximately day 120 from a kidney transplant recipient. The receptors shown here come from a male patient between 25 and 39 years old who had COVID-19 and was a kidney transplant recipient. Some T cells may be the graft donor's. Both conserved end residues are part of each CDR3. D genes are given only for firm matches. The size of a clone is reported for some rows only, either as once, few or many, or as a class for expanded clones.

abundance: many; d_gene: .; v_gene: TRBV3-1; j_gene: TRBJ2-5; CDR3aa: CASSVWNPISFSETQYF; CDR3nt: TGTGCCAGCAGCGTATGGAATCCCATTTCTTTCTCTGAGACCCAGTACTTC
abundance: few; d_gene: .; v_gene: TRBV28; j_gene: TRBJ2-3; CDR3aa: CASSSLGGDRWADTQYF; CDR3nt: TGTGCCAGCAGTTCCTTAGGGGGGGACCGCTGGGCAGATACGCAGTATTTT
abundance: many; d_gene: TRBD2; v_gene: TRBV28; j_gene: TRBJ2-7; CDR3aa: CASSLRHQGTSGRLYEQYF; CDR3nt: TGTGCCAGCAGTTTACGCCACCAAGGAACTAGCGGGAGACTGTACGAGCAGTACTTC
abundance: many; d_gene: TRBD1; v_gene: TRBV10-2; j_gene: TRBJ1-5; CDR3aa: CASSDGTGATEPQHF; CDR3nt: TGCGCCAGCAGCGACGGGACAGGGGCAACGGAGCCCCAGCATTTT
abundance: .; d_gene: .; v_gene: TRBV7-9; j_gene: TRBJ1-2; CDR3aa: CASSCSRYHGKTYGYTF; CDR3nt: TGTGCCAGCAGCTGCAGTAGATACCATGGAAAGACCTATGGCTACACCTTC
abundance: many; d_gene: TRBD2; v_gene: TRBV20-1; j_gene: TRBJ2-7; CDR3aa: CSARGSRVERGYYEQYF; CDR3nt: TGCAGTGCTAGGGGGTCTCGTGTTGAGCGGGGATACTACGAGCAGTACTTC
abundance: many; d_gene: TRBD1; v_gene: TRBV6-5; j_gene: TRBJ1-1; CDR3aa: CASSSRDRAEAFF; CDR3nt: TGTGCCAGCAGTTCCAGGGACAGAGCTGAAGCTTTCTTT
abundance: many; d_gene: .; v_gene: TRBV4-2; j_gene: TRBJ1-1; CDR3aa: CASSSRGGEDTEAFF; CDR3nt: TGTGCCAGCAGCTCGCGGGGGGGCGAGGACACTGAAGCTTTCTTT
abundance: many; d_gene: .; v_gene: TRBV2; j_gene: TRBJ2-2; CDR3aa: CASSESGLTGELFF; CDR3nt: TGTGCCAGCAGTGAAAGTGGTCTAACCGGGGAGCTGTTTTTT
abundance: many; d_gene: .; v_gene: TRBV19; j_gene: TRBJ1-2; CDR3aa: CASSEQRGGANYGYTF; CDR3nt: TGTGCCAGTAGTGAACAACGGGGAGGGGCTAACTATGGCTACACCTTC
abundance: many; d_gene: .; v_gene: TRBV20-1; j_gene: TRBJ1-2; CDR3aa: CSARDGPYSYGYTF; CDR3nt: TGCAGTGCTAGAGATGGGCCTTACTCCTATGGCTACACCTTC
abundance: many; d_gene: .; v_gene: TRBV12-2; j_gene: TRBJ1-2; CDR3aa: CASRLAMTPRKTYGYTF; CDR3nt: TGTGCAAGTCGCCTAGCAATGACTCCACGAAAGACCTATGGCTACACCTTC
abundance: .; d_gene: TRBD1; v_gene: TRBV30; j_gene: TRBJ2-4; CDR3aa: CACMTSRDRVRKNIQYF; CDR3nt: TGTGCCTGCATGACGTCTAGGGACAGGGTCCGGAAAAACATTCAGTACTTC
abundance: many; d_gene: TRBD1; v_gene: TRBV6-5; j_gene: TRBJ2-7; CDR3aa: CASSVGTGSYEQYF; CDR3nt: TGTGCCAGCAGTGTGGGGACAGGCTCCTACGAGCAGTACTTC
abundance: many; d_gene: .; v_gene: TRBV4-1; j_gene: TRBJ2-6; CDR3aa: CASSPRVLLSGANVLTF; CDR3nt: TGCGCCAGCAGCCCCAGGGTCCTTCTCTCTGGGGCCAACGTCCTGACTTTC
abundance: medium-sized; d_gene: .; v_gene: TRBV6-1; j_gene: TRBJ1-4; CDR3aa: CASSEGGGNEKLFF; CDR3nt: TGTGCCAGCAGTGAGGGTGGGGGGAATGAAAAACTGTTTTTT
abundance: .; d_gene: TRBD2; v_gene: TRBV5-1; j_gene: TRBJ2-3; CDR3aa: CASSSLAGLAGGSTDTQYF; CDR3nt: TGCGCCAGCAGCTCATTAGCGGGACTAGCGGGAGGAAGCACAGATACGCAGTATTTT
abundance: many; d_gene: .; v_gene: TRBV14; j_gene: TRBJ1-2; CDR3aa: CASTQTGRDGYTF; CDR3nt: TGTGCCAGTACCCAGACCGGTCGAGATGGCTACACCTTC
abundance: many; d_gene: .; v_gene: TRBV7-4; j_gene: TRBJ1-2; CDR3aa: CASSVLHSARKTYGYTF; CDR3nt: TGTGCCAGCAGCGTTCTGCATTCAGCTCGAAAGACCTATGGCTACACCTTC
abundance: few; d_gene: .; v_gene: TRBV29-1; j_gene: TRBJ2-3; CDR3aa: CSVELGVRDGSTDTQYF; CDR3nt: TGCAGCGTTGAACTAGGGGTCCGGGACGGAAGCACAGATACGCAGTATTTT
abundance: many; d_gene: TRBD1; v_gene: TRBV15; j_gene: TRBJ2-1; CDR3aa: CATSRDRGWEEDNEQFF; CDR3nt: TGTGCCACCAGCAGGGACAGGGGCTGGGAGGAGGACAATGAGCAGTTCTTC
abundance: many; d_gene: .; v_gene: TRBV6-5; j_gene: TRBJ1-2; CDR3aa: CASSSVSECRKTYGYTF; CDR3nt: TGTGCCAGCAGTTCGGTATCGGAATGTAGAAAGACCTATGGCTACACCTTC
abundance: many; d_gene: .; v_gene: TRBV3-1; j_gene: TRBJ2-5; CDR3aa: CASSSRFPISFSETQYF; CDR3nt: TGTGCCAGCAGCTCGCGTTTTCCCATTTCTTTCTCTGAGACCCAGTACTTC
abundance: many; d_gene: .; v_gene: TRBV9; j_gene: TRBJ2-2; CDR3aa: CASSVDPYPNTGELFF; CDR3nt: TGTGCCAGCAGCGTAGATCCGTACCCGAACACCGGGGAGCTGTTTTTT
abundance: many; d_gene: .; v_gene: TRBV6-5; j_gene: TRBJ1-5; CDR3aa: CASSYEWGNQPQHF; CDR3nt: TGTGCCAGCAGTTACGAGTGGGGCAATCAGCCCCAGCATTTT
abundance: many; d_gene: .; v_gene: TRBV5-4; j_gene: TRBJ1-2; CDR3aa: CASPSSVPGKTYGYTF; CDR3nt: TGTGCCAGCCCTAGCAGCGTACCAGGAAAGACCTATGGCTACACCTTC
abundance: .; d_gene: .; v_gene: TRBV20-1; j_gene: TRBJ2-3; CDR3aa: CSALGGPAGDKQYF; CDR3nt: TGCAGTGCGCTTGGGGGGCCCGCAGGGGATAAGCAGTATTTT
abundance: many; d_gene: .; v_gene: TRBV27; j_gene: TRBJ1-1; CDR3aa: CATVWGKNTEAFF; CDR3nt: TGTGCCACGGTTTGGGGCAAGAACACTGAAGCTTTCTTT
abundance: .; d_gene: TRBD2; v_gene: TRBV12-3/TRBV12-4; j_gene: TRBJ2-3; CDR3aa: CASRGSGVSDTQYF; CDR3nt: TGTGCCAGCAGAGGGAGCGGGGTCTCAGATACGCAGTATTTT
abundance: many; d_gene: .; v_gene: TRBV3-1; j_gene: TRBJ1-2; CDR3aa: CASSIQITLRKTYGYTF; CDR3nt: TGTGCCAGCAGCATCCAGATCACCCTTCGAAAGACCTATGGCTACACCTTC
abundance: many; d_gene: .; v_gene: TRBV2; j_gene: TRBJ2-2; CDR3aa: CASTSVDTGELFF; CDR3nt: TGTGCCAGCACGTCAGTGGACACCGGGGAGCTGTTTTTT
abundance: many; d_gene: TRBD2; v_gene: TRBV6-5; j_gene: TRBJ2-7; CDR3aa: CASNRRETSYEQYF; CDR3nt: TGTGCCAGCAATCGGCGGGAGACCTCCTACGAGCAGTACTTC
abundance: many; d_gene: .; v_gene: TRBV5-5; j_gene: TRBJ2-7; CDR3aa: CASSPRDGSYEQYF; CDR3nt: TGTGCCAGCAGTCCCCGGGACGGCTCCTACGAGCAGTACTTC
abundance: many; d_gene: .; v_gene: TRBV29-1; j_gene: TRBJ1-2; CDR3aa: CSVELGGTRGGYTF; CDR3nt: TGCAGCGTTGAGTTGGGGGGAACCAGGGGTGGCTACACCTTC
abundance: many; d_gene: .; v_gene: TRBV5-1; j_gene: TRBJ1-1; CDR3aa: CASSPNLRPQGNTEAFF; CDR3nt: TGCGCCAGCAGCCCAAACCTTCGACCACAGGGGAACACTGAAGCTTTCTTT
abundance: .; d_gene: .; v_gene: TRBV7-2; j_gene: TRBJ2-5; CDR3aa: CASRPSQGQRGGMGTQYF; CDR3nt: TGTGCCAGCCGCCCCTCCCAGGGGCAGCGGGGTGGGATGGGGACCCAGTACTTC
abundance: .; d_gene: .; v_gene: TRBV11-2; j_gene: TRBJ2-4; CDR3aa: CASSPLRETKNIQYF; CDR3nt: TGTGCCAGCAGCCCCCTCCGGGAAACCAAAAACATTCAGTACTTC
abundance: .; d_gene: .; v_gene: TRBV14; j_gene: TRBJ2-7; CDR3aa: CASSHSGQSYEQYF; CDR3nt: TGTGCCAGCAGCCACTCGGGACAATCCTACGAGCAGTACTTC
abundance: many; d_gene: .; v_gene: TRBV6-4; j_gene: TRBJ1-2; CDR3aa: CASSHTSSHGKTYGYTF; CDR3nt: TGTGCCAGCAGTCATACAAGCTCACACGGAAAGACCTATGGCTACACCTTC
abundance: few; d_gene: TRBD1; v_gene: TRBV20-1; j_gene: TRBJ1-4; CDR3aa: CSAPRTGAANEKLFF; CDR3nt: TGCAGTGCTCCAAGGACAGGGGCGGCTAATGAAAAACTGTTTTTT
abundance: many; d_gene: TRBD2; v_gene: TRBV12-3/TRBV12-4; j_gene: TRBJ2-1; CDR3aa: CASSPKRGRHSYNEQFF; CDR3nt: TGTGCCAGCAGTCCAAAGCGGGGGCGTCACTCCTACAATGAGCAGTTCTTC
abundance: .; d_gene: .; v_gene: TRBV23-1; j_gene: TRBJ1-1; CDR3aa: CASSWRGAPEAFF; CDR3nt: TGCGCCAGCAGTTGGCGGGGGGCCCCTGAAGCTTTCTTT
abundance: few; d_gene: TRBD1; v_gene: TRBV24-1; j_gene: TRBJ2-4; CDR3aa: CASEDRAKNIQYF; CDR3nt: TGTGCCTCCGAGGACAGGGCCAAAAACATTCAGTACTTC
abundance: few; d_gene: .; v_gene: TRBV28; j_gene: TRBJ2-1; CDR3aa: CASRPYLANNEQFF; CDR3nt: TGTGCCAGCAGGCCCTACTTGGCCAACAATGAGCAGTTCTTC
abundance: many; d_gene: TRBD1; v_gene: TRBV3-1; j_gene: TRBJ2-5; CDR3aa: CASSQDPPKGDRVQETQYF; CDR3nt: TGTGCCAGCAGCCAAGATCCCCCAAAAGGGGACAGGGTCCAAGAGACCCAGTACTTC
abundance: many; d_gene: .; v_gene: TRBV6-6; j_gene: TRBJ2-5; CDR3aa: CASSYLAKGGLYQETQYF; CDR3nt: TGTGCCAGCAGTTACTTGGCTAAAGGTGGGCTATACCAAGAGACCCAGTACTTC
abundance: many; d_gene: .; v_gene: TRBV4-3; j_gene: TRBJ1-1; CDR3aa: CASSLIQGVNTEAFF; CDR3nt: TGCGCCAGCAGCCTAATACAAGGCGTGAACACTGAAGCTTTCTTT
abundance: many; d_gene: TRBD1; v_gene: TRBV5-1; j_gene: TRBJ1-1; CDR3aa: CASSPTGGANTEAFF; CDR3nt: TGCGCCAGCAGCCCTACAGGGGGGGCGAACACTGAAGCTTTCTTT